The 11 T cell receptor beta chains listed next were all sequenced from one sample in a study of T cell repertoires in cytomegalovirus infection. These receptors lack a known antigen. TCRdb re-called the reads through MiXCR, storing one row per CDR3 protein. In the table there are approximately 100,000 distinct CDR3 sequences, 29% of which are singletons. The specimen comprised CD8+ T cells from cultured PBMCs, sampled from culture after CMV antigen stimulation. The receptors shown here come from a human donor in good health (CMV status not recorded). Some clones in this sample may be carry-over from other donors' samples.

This clonotype was seen only a few times. This chain uses TRBV5-1 with TRBJ2-3; D remains ambiguous. Trimming took off 2 bases at V and 4 bases at J, with 14 bases between the two ends. Germline CDR1 is SGHRS and CDR2 is YFSETQ. The CDR3 sequence is 15 residues long. The chain's CDR3 is CASSLNSGSPDTQYF. DNA of the CDR3: TGCGCCAGCAGCTTAAACTCCGGCAGTCCAGATACGCAGTATTTT. The full variable domain, rest sourced from reference TRBV5-1 and TRBJ2-3, is KAGVTQTPRYLIKTRGQQVTLSCSPISGHRSVSWYQQTPGQGLQFLFEYFSETQRNKGNFPGRFSGRQFSNSRSEMNVSTLELGDSALYLCASSLNSGSPDTQYFGPGTRLTVL.

The genes are TRBV5-1 and TRBJ2-3; D might be TRBD1 (5 bases). Germline CDR1 reads SGHRS; CDR2 reads YFSETQ. V was cut by 5 bases and J by 4 bases, with 17 bases left in between. This CDR3 region has 15 residues. The CDR3 region has the DNA TGCGCCAGCAGTTGGGGCACCTTAGAAGCAGATACGCAGTATTTT. It specifies CASSWGTLEADTQYF.

This clonotype was seen many times. This chain uses TRBV7-2 with TRBJ1-6; 10 bases map to TRBD1. Looked up from germline, CDR1 is SGHTA and CDR2 is FQGNSA. The V gene end was trimmed by 5 bases and the J gene end by 9 bases; junction bases not matched to a gene: 7. CDR3 length: 15 amino acids. The CDR3 DNA sequence: TGTGCCAGCAGCGTGGGACAGGGGTATTTTTCACCCCTCCACTTT. As protein: CASSVGQGYFSPLHF.

This clonotype was counted between two and nine times. The J gene is TRBJ2-1, the V gene TRBV3-1; 9 nucleotides agree with TRBD2. With V trimmed by 4 bases and J by 7 bases, 8 bases remained unmatched. This CDR3 comprises 15 residues. In germline, CDR1 is LGHDT, CDR2 YNNKEL (reference sequence). CDR3 sequence (DNA): TGTGCCAGCAGCCTCTTAGCGGGGGCGGTAAATGAGCAGTTCTTC. It specifies CASSLLAGAVNEQFF.

CDR3 nucleotide sequence: TGTGCCAGTAGCTGGGGAGACTTCCCAGATACGCAGTATTTT. It codes for CASSWGDFPDTQYF. J is TRBJ2-3 and V is TRBV19, with D possibly being TRBD2 (5 bases). The CDR3 has 14 amino acids. The V end lost 6 bases, the J end lost 4 bases, and 14 bases lay between the germline ends. Germline CDR1 is LNHDA and CDR2 is SQIVND (reference sequence).

The table lists this clonotype with many counts. The genes are TRBV7-9 and TRBJ2-1; 8 nucleotides agree with TRBD1. Germline-derived CDR1 and CDR2 are SEHNR and FQNEAQ (reference sequence). The CDR3 runs to 13 residues. Germline trimming cut 5 bases from V and 9 bases from J; bases unmatched to any gene: 6. CDR3 coding DNA: TGTGCCAGCAGCGGGACAGGTGGGATTGAGCAGTTCTTC. Encoded protein: CASSGTGGIEQFF.

This clonotype was counted a few times. The J gene is TRBJ1-1, the V gene TRBV2; D gene uncertain. The CDR3 loop spans 15 amino acids. V gave up 7 bases and J gave up 0 bases, with 15 bases separating them. CDR1 is SNHLY, CDR2 FYNNEI, per germline. CDR3 DNA: TGTGCCAGCACAAGTCCAAGGACGATGAACACTGAAGCTTTCTTT. Translation: CASTSPRTMNTEAFF. The full variable domain, completed using reference TRBV2 and TRBJ1-1, is EPEVTQTPSHQVTQMGQEVILRCVPISNHLYFYWYRQILGQKVEFLVSFYNNEISEKSEIFDDQFSVERPDGSNFTLKIRSTKLEDSAMYFCASTSPRTMNTEAFFGQGTRLTVV.

This clonotype was detected only a few times. CDR3 region: CASSEEAGASYEQYF. The CDR3 coding sequence is TGTGCCAGCAGTGAAGAGGCAGGGGCCTCCTACGAGCAGTACTTC. The V and J genes are TRBV2 and TRBJ2-7, with a possible D match to TRBD1 (6 bases). The CDR3 spans 15 residues. Trimming shortened V by 1 base and J by 0 bases, and 10 bases separated the two germline ends. Looked up from germline, CDR1 is SNHLY and CDR2 is FYNNEI. The full variable domain, with the rest looked up from reference TRBV2 and TRBJ2-7, is EPEVTQTPSHQVTQMGQEVILRCVPISNHLYFYWYRQILGQKVEFLVSFYNNEISEKSEIFDDQFSVERPDGSNFTLKIRSTKLEDSAMYFCASSEEAGASYEQYFGPGTRLTVT.

This clonotype turned up a few times. The CDR3 DNA is TGCGCCAGCAGCCCAGGGCCAGCGGGGGAGACCTACAATGAGCAGTTCTTC. Encoded protein: CASSPGPAGETYNEQFF. The chain combines TRBV4-1 with TRBJ2-1; the match to TRBD2 covers 8 bases. V gave up 4 bases and J gave up 2 bases; unmatched junction bases: 10. The CDR3 is 17 residues long. The V gene's germline CDR1 is MGHRA and CDR2 YSYEKL.

The chain employs TRBV28 and TRBJ2-1; D ambiguous. CDR1 and CDR2 from the germline V gene are MDHEN and SYDVKM. Deletions cut 3 bases from V and 3 bases from J, with 12 bases between. This CDR3 is built from 15 residues. DNA for the CDR3: TGTGCCAGCAGTTTTTCACTAAGAATCTACAATGAGCAGTTCTTC. This encodes CASSFSLRIYNEQFF.

V usage is TRBV6-5 and J usage is TRBJ1-2; 11 bases are shared with TRBD1. CDR1 MNHEY and CDR2 SVGAGI come from the germline V gene. V lost 2 bases and J lost 6; bases outside the gene matches: 2. The CDR3 sequence is 14 residues long. CDR3 nucleotide sequence: TGTGCCAGCAGTTACGGACAGGGGGCAGATGGCTACACCTTC. This encodes CASSYGQGADGYTF.